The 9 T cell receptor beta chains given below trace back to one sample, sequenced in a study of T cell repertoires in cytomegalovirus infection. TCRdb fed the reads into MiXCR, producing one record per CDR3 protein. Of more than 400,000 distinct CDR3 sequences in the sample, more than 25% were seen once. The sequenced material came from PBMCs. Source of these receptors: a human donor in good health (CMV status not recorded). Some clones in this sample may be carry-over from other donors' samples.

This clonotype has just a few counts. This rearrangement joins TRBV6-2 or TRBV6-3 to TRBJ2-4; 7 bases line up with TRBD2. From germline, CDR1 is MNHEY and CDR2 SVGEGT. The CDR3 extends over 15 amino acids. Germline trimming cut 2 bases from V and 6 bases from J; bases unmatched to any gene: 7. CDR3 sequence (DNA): TGTGCCAGCAGTTACCTCGCCGGGAGGAGAAACATTCAGTACTTC. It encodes CASSYLAGRRNIQYF.

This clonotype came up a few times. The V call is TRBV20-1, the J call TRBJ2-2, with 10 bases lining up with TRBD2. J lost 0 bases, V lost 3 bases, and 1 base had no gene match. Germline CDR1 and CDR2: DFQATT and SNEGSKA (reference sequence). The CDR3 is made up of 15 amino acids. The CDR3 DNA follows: TGCAGTGCTAGCGGGACTAGCGCGAACACCGGGGAGCTGTTTTTT. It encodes CSASGTSANTGELFF.

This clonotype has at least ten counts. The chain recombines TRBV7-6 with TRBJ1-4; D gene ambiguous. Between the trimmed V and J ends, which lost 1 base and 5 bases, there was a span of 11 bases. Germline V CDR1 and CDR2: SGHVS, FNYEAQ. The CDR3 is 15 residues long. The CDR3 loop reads CASSLEVGTNEKLFF. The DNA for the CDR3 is TGTGCCAGCAGCTTAGAAGTAGGAACAAATGAAAAACTGTTTTTT.

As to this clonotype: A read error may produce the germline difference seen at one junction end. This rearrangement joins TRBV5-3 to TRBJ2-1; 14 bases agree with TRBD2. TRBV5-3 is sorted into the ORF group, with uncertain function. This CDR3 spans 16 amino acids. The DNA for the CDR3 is TGTGCCAGCAGCTTACGAAGACTAGCGGGAGGGAATGAGCAGTTCTTC. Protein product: CASSLRRLAGGNEQFF.

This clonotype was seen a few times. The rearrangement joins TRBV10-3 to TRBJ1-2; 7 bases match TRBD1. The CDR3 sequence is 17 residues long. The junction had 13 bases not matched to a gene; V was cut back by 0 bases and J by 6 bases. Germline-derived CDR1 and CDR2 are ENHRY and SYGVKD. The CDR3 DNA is TGTGCCATCAGTGAGTCCGAGGAGGGGGCCAGGGGGAATGGCTACACCTTC. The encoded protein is CAISESEEGARGNGYTF.

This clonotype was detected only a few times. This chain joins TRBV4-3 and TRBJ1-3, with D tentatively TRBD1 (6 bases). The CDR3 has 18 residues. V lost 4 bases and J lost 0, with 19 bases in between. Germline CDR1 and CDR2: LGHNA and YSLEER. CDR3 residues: CASSPTAGVRGSGNTIYF. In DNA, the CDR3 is TGCGCCAGCAGCCCAACGGCGGGAGTCAGGGGCTCTGGAAACACCATATATTTT.

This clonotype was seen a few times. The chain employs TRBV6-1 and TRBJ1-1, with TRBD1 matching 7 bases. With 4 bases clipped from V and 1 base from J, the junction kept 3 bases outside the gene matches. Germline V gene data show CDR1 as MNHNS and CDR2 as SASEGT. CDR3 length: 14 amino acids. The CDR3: CASSGGQPNTEAFF. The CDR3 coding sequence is TGTGCCAGCAGTGGGGGACAGCCGAACACTGAAGCTTTCTTT.

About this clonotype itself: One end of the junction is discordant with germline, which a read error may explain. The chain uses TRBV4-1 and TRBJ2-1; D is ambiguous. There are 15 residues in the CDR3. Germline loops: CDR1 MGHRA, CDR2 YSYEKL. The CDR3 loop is CASSQAPTVYNEQFF. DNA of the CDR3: TGTGCCAGCAGCCAAGCGCCTACGGTCTACAATGAGCAGTTCTTC.

Here the CDR3 reads CATSDHASGISYNEQFF. The CDR3 nucleotides are TGTGCCACCAGTGACCACGCTAGCGGAATATCCTACAATGAGCAGTTCTTC. The chain employs TRBV24-1 and TRBJ2-1, with 7 bases aligning to TRBD2. CDR1 is KGHDR and CDR2 is SFDVKD in the germline V gene. V shed 4 bases and J 1 base; nucleotides not matched to a gene: 9. The CDR3 is made up of 17 amino acids.